One sample yielded the 16 T cell receptor beta chains listed below, sequenced in a study of blood T cell repertoires in COVID-19. Assay: immunoSEQ multiplex PCR; the TCRdb copy retains only in-frame clones and omits some. The table records nearly 110,000 clones, approximately 80% of them present only once. The sequenced sample consisted of peripheral blood. These receptors all stem from a man between 65 and 85 years old with acute or convalescent COVID-19.

The J gene is TRBJ2-2, the V gene TRBV19, with 7 bases lining up with TRBD1. Germline lookup yields CDR1 LNHDA and CDR2 SQIVND (reference sequence). After removal of 5 bases from V and 4 bases from J, the junction contained 10 bases not matched to a gene. This CDR3 contains 16 residues. The CDR3 nucleotides are TGTGCCAGTAGTGCGTACACAGGGGCGAGCACCGGGGAGCTGTTTTTT. Protein: CASSAYTGASTGELFF.

The genes are TRBV3-1 (or the pseudogene TRBV3-2) and TRBJ2-3; 11 bases are a match to TRBD1. V lost 1 base, J lost 9 bases, and 6 bases stayed unmatched. The CDR3 runs to 15 residues. The germline gives CDR1 LGHDT, CDR2 YNNKEL (reference sequence). CDR3 amino acids: CASSQATGQGDTQYF. The DNA of the CDR3 is TGTGCCAGCAGCCAAGCTACGGGACAGGGGGACACGCAGTATTTT.

This chain joins TRBV3-1 (or the pseudogene TRBV3-2) and TRBJ2-5, with D possibly matching TRBD2 (5 bases). The CDR3 length is 13 residues. CDR1 and CDR2 (germline): LGHDT, YNNKEL (reference sequence). Deletions cut 4 bases from V and 3 bases from J, with 9 bases between. CDR3 sequence (DNA): TGTGCCAGCAGCCCTCCCGGGGAAGAGACCCAGTACTTC. Protein product: CASSPPGEETQYF.

This clone came up once. The V gene is TRBV19, the J gene TRBJ1-5; 10 bases line up with TRBD1. The length of the CDR3 is 15 residues. Trimming took 7 bases from V and 7 from J; bases not matched to a gene: 10. Germline V lookup: CDR1 LNHDA, CDR2 SQIVND (reference sequence). The CDR3 loop is CASTPGTGERQPQHF. The CDR3, as DNA: TGTGCCAGTACACCTGGGACAGGGGAACGGCAGCCCCAGCATTTT.

The chain joins TRBV2 to TRBJ1-2; tentative D call: TRBD1 (6 bases). Trimming shortened V by 4 bases and J by 4 bases, and 13 bases separated the two germline ends. Germline CDR1 is SNHLY and CDR2 is FYNNEI. The CDR3 is 14 amino acids. CDR3 DNA: TGTGCCAGCAGTGCCCTTGACAGGACCTATGGCTACACCTTC. Translation: CASSALDRTYGYTF.

This clone was counted a few times. The chain employs TRBV5-4 and TRBJ2-3, with TRBD2 identical over 15 bases. The CDR3 is made up of 17 amino acids. Germline V gene data show CDR1 as SGHNT and CDR2 as YYREEE (reference sequence). V shed 4 bases, J shed 3 bases, and the junction held 6 bases outside the gene matches. CDR3 amino acids: CASSLGTSGGLTDTQYF. In nucleotides, the CDR3 is TGTGCCAGCAGCCTAGGGACTAGCGGGGGGCTGACAGATACGCAGTATTTT.

In this sample, this clone turned up a few times. The rearrangement uses TRBV4-2 and TRBJ2-5, with D maybe TRBD1 (6 bases). The germline V gene encodes CDR1 LGHNA and CDR2 YNFKEQ. CDR3 size: 16 residues. V lost 4 bases and J 1 base, leaving 16 bases between the germline ends. The CDR3 coding sequence is TGTGCCAGCAGCCCTGTCGGACAGAGCACCCAAGAGACCCAGTACTTC. Amino acid sequence: CASSPVGQSTQETQYF.

This chain connects TRBV3-1 (or the pseudogene TRBV3-2) to TRBJ1-5; 7 bases align to TRBD1. This CDR3 comprises 14 residues. Germline V gene data show CDR1 as LGHDT and CDR2 as YNNKEL (reference sequence). The ends lost 6 bases at V and 5 bases at J; junction bases unmatched: 7. The CDR3 sequence is CASSKGQGDQPQHF. DNA for the CDR3: TGTGCCAGCAGTAAAGGCCAGGGGGATCAGCCCCAGCATTTT.

This clone was found once. This chain uses TRBV6-5 with TRBJ2-5; D is undetermined. This CDR3 is 13 amino acids long. Trimming shortened V by 6 bases and J by 8 bases, and 16 bases separated the two germline ends. Germline CDR1 reads MNHEY; CDR2 reads SVGAGI. The CDR3 sequence: CASRLAPAETQYF. For the CDR3, the DNA is TGTGCCAGCAGACTCGCCCCGGCGGAAACCCAGTACTTC.

This sequence joins TRBV11-1 and TRBJ1-1; a weak D match, TRBD1 (6 bases). This CDR3 is 14 amino acids long. Germline V gene lookup returns CDR1 SGHAT and CDR2 FQDESV (reference sequence). Trimming stripped 5 bases from V and 2 bases from J, with 12 bases between. CDR3: CASSLRTVNTEAFF. DNA of the CDR3: TGTGCCAGCAGCCTAAGGACAGTAAACACTGAAGCTTTCTTT.

This clone was seen a single time. V usage is TRBV6-5 and J usage is TRBJ1-2; D is uncertain. V was cut by 11 bases and J by 4 bases, with 17 bases left in between. The CDR3 loop spans 13 amino acids. Germline V gives CDR1 MNHEY, CDR2 SVGAGI. CDR3 coding DNA: TGTGCCTGTACCAGCCCCGGAGTCTATGGCTACACCTTC. This encodes CACTSPGVYGYTF.

The chain uses TRBV15 and TRBJ1-2, with 10 bases fitting TRBD1. Germline V gives CDR1 LNHNV, CDR2 YYDKDF (reference sequence). The J segment lost 4 bases and the V segment lost 3 bases, leaving 5 bases of the junction unmatched. This CDR3 has 15 residues. The CDR3 DNA reads TGTGCCACCAGCAGGGGGACAGGGGCCATCTATGGCTACACCTTC. It yields the protein CATSRGTGAIYGYTF.

This clone was found once. The chain carries TRBV25-1 and TRBJ2-2; D is possibly TRBD1 (6 bases). Trimming cost V 8 bases and J 5 bases, with 15 bases left between them. There are 14 residues in the CDR3. The V gene's germline CDR1 is MGHDK and CDR2 SYGVNS. The CDR3 sequence is CASSTWGQTGELFF. CDR3 sequence (DNA): TGTGCCAGCTCAACCTGGGGGCAGACCGGGGAGCTGTTTTTT.

The gene calls are TRBV6-4 and TRBJ2-1; 10 nucleotides line up with TRBD1. Trimming cost V 6 bases and J 3 bases; bases outside gene matches: 8. This CDR3 has 16 residues. Looked up from germline, CDR1 is MRHNA and CDR2 is SNTAGT. The DNA for the CDR3 is TGTGCCAGCAGCCCGGGGGACAGGGGCTTCTACAATGAGCAGTTCTTC. This gives the protein CASSPGDRGFYNEQFF.

The chain carries TRBV18 and TRBJ1-2, with D possibly TRBD1 on 6 matching bases. Trimming pared 0 bases from V and 4 bases from J, leaving 12 bases between. The germline V gene encodes CDR1 KGHSH and CDR2 LQKENI. The CDR3 length is 15 residues. The CDR3 reads CASSPPRQVPYGYTF. CDR3 nucleotides: TGTGCCAGCTCACCACCAAGACAGGTCCCCTATGGCTACACCTTC.

V and J are TRBV9 and TRBJ2-3; the match to TRBD2 covers 7 bases. Trimming at V came to 4 bases and at J to 6 bases, leaving 5 bases not matched to a gene. The CDR3 is 13 amino acids. Germline V gives CDR1 SGDLS, CDR2 YYNGEE. The CDR3 DNA reads as TGTGCCAGCAGCACAGCGACTAGCGATACGCAGTATTTT. This codes for CASSTATSDTQYF.